This TCR beta chain was captured by sequencing in a study of T cells after yellow fever vaccination. Study-level points and caveats: Some clonotypes were seen in both the CD4 and the CD8 compartments. These made up a small share and likely arose from convergent recombination.

Of note for this clonotype: Its specificity is not known. The junction departs from the called germline gene at one end, perhaps through a read error.

Germline V gives CDR1 LGHNA, CDR2 YSLEER. The CDR3 covers 16 residues. TCRdb independently ran MiXCR on the 5' RACE reads; one entry per CDR3 protein. The data contain about 630,000 distinct CDR3 sequences, around an eighth of them singletons. The sample here was PBMCs, taken on the day of the yellow fever booster vaccination. The chain uses TRBV4-3 and TRBJ2-1; weak D call: TRBD2 (5 bases). The clonotype was recovered from a man aged 25-45 years who received the YFV17D yellow fever vaccine. CDR3 region: CASSQDQAVSYNEPFF. CDR3 nucleotide sequence: TGCGCCAGCAGCCAAGATCAAGCGGTCTCCTACAATGAGCCGTTCTTC.